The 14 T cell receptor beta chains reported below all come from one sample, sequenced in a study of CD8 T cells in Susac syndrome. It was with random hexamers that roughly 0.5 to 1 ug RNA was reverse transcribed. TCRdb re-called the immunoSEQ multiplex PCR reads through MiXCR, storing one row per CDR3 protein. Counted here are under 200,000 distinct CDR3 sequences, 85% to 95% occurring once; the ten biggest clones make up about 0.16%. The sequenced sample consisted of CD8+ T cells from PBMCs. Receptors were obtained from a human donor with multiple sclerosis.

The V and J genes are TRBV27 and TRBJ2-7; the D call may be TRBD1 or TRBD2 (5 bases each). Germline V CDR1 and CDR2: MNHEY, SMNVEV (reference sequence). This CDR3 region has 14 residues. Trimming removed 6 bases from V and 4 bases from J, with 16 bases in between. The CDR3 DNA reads TGTGCCAGCAGCGAGATCCTTGGGGGATACGAGCAGTACTTC. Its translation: CASSEILGGYEQYF.

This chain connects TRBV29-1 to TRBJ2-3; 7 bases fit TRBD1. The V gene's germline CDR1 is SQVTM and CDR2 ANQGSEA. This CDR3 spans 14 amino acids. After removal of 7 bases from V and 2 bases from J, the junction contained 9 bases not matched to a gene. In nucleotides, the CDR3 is TGCAGCGCGGGGACAGAACTGACCACAGATACGCAGTATTTT. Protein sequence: CSAGTELTTDTQYF.

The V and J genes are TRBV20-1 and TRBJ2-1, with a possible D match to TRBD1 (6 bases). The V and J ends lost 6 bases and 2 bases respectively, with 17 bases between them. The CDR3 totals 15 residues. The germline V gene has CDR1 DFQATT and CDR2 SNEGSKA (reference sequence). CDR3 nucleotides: TGCAGTGCCACAAAATTTAGGACAGCCTACAATGAGCAGTTCTTC. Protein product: CSATKFRTAYNEQFF.

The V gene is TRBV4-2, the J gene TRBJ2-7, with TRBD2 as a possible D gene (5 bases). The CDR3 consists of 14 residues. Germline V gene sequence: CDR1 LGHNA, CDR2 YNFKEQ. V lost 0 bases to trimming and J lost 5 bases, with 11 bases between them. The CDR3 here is CASSQEEHGDEQYF. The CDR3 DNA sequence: TGTGCCAGCAGCCAAGAAGAGCACGGGGACGAGCAGTACTTC.

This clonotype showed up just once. The CDR3 sequence is CASSRRGPGGYTF. The CDR3 nucleotides read TGTGCCAGCAGCCGCCGGGGGCCGGGTGGCTACACCTTC. This sequence joins TRBV2 and TRBJ1-2; tentative D call: TRBD1 (6 bases). This CDR3 has 13 residues. Germline loops: CDR1 SNHLY, CDR2 FYNNEI. Trimming left V 6 bases short and J 7 bases short, with 15 bases between. Using reference TRBV2 and TRBJ1-2 for the parts outside the CDR3, the full variable domain is EPEVTQTPSHQVTQMGQEVILRCVPISNHLYFYWYRQILGQKVEFLVSFYNNEISEKSEIFDDQFSVERPDGSNFTLKIRSTKLEDSAMYFCASSRRGPGGYTFGSGTRLTVV.

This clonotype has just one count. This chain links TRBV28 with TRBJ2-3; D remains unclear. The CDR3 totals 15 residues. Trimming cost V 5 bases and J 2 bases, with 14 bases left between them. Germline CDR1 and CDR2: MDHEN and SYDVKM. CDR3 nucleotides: TGTGCCAGCAGTGATCCGGACGGATCCACAGATACGCAGTATTTT. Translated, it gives CASSDPDGSTDTQYF.

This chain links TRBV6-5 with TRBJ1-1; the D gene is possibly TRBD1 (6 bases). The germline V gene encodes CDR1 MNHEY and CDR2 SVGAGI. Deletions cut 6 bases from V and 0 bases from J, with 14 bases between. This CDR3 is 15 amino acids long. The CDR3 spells CASSYTRGLNTEAFF. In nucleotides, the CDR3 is TGTGCCAGCAGCTACACCCGGGGGCTGAACACTGAAGCTTTCTTT.

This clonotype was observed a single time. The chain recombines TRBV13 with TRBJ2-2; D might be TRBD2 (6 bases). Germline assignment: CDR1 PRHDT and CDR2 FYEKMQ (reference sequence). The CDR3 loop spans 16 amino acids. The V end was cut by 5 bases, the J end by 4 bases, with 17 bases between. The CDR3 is CASSVRDWTSTGELFF. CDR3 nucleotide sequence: TGTGCCAGCAGCGTCCGGGACTGGACTTCCACCGGGGAGCTGTTTTTT.

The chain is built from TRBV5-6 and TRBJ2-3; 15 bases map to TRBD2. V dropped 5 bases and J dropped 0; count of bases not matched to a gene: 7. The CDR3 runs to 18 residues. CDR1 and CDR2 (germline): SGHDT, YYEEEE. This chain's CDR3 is CASSPGLAGGFSTDTQYF. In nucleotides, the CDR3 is TGTGCCAGCAGTCCTGGACTAGCGGGGGGGTTTAGCACAGATACGCAGTATTTT.

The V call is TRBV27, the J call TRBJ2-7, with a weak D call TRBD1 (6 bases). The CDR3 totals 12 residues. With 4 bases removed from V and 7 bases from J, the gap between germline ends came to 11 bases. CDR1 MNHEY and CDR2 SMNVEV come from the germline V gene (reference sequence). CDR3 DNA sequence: TGTGCCAGCAGTTCTCGACAGGATGAGCAGTACTTC. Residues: CASSSRQDEQYF.

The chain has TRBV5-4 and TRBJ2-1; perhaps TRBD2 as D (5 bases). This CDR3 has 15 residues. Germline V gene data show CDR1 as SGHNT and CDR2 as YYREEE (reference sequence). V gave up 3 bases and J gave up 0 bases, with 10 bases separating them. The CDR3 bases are TGTGCCAGCAGCTACGGGGTTAGCTCCTACAATGAGCAGTTCTTC. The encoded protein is CASSYGVSSYNEQFF.

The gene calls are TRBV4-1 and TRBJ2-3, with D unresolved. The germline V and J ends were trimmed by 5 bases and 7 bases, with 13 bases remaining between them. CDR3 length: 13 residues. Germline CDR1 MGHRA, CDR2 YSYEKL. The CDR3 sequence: CASSWLTWYTQYF. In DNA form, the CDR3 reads TGCGCCAGCAGCTGGCTAACTTGGTATACGCAGTATTTT.

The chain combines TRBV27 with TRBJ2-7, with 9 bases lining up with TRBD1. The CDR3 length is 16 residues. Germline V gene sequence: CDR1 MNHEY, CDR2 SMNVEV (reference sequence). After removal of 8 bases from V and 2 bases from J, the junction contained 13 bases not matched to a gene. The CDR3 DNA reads TGTGCCAGCGGATCTCCGGGGACAGGGATACCCTACGAGCAGTACTTC. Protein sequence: CASGSPGTGIPYEQYF.

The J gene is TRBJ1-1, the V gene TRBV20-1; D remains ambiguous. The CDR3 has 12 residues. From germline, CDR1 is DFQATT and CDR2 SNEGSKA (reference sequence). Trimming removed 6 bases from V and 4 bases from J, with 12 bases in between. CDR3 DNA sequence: TGCAGTGCGCAGCGATTGCGCACTGAAGCTTTCTTT. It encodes CSAQRLRTEAFF.